A single sample is the source of the 20 T cell receptor beta chains below, sequenced in a study of blood T cell repertoires in COVID-19. The data were produced by immunoSEQ multiplex PCR, yet TCRdb's version contains in-frame clones alone and is incomplete. The sample holds about 140,000 clones; approximately 80% are singletons and the top ten take about 9.3%. Sequencing was carried out using peripheral blood. The receptors shown here come from a woman at least 80 years old in a cohort sampled during active or convalescent COVID-19.

This clone has a single count. The chain carries TRBV7-8 and TRBJ2-5; TRBD2 agrees at 7 bases. V shed 6 bases, J shed 0 bases, and the junction held 10 bases outside the gene matches. The CDR3 loop spans 16 amino acids. CDR1 and CDR2 from the germline V gene are SGHVS and FQNEAQ. The DNA for the CDR3 is TGTGCCAGCAGTCCTCTGGGCGGGAGCAACCAAGAGACCCAGTACTTC. Its protein is CASSPLGGSNQETQYF.

This clone was observed once. V is TRBV6-6 and J is TRBJ2-4; 7 positions agree with TRBD1. Looked up from germline, CDR1 is MNHNY and CDR2 is SVGAGI (reference sequence). There are 13 residues in the CDR3. V lost 7 bases and J lost 5; bases outside the gene matches: 5. The CDR3 nucleotides are TGTGCCAGCAAGTGGCAGGGGGAAAACATTCAGTACTTC. Its translation: CASKWQGENIQYF.

This clone appeared once. The chain employs TRBV28 and TRBJ1-6, with TRBD1 matching 8 bases. The CDR3 has 17 residues. Germline-derived CDR1 and CDR2 are MDHEN and SYDVKM. With V trimmed by 5 bases and J by 0 bases, 6 bases remained unmatched. CDR3 bases: TGTGCCAGCAGTGCGCAAGGGACAGGCTCCTATAATTCACCCCTCCACTTT. Translated: CASSAQGTGSYNSPLHF.

For the CDR3, the DNA is TGCAGCGTTGTAAGTGGACATTCGATGAACACTGAAGCTTTCTTT. It specifies CSVVSGHSMNTEAFF. The chain carries TRBV29-1 and TRBJ1-1, with D maybe TRBD1 (5 bases). The ends were cut back, 4 bases at V and 0 bases at J, with 15 bases in the middle. The CDR3 is 15 amino acids. Per the germline V gene, CDR1 is SQVTM and CDR2 is ANQGSEA.

The rearrangement uses TRBV11-1 and TRBJ2-1; D is unresolved. CDR1 and CDR2 (germline): SGHAT, FQDESV (reference sequence). This CDR3 has 13 residues. V lost 5 bases and J 6 bases, leaving 11 bases between the germline ends. CDR3: CASSKELINEQFF. The CDR3 DNA reads TGTGCCAGCAGCAAAGAACTGATCAATGAGCAGTTCTTC.

This chain links TRBV7-9 with TRBJ2-3, with D tentatively TRBD1 (5 bases). The CDR3 loop spans 17 amino acids. CDR1 SEHNR and CDR2 FQNEAQ come from the germline V gene (reference sequence). The V end lost 5 bases, the J end lost 2 bases, and 20 bases lay between the germline ends. DNA for the CDR3: TGTGCCAGCAGCCAAGTTGCCGCCAGGGCGTACACAGATACGCAGTATTTT. It is translated as CASSQVAARAYTDTQYF.

This clone was counted between two and nine times. The V gene is TRBV7-9, the J gene TRBJ1-2, with D perhaps matching TRBD1 (5 bases). The CDR3 runs to 14 residues. V lost 5 bases to trimming and J lost 11 bases, with 21 bases between them. Per germline, CDR1 SEHNR and CDR2 FQNEAQ (reference sequence). The CDR3 is CASSPEAGTSGYTF. In DNA, the CDR3 is TGTGCCAGCAGCCCCGAAGCGGGGACGTCGGGATACACCTTC.

The rearrangement uses TRBV5-1 and TRBJ1-1; TRBD1 matches 8 bases. Germline V CDR1 and CDR2: SGHRS, YFSETQ. J gave up 1 base and V 3 bases, and 5 bases lay outside the gene matches. CDR3 size: 15 residues. CDR3 amino acids: CASSSQTGENTEAFF. DNA of the CDR3: TGCGCCAGCAGCTCCCAGACAGGGGAGAACACTGAAGCTTTCTTT.

The rearrangement links TRBV5-1 to TRBJ1-5; the D gene is possibly TRBD1 (5 bases). Between the trimmed V and J ends, which lost 4 bases and 4 bases, there was a span of 12 bases. The CDR3 length is 14 residues. Germline loops: CDR1 SGHRS, CDR2 YFSETQ. The CDR3 DNA reads as TGCGCCAGCAGCCCAGGGTCCGGAAATCAGCCCCAGCATTTT. This gives the protein CASSPGSGNQPQHF.

The chain uses TRBV6-6 and TRBJ1-6; 7 bases line up with TRBD1. The CDR3 has 15 residues. CDR1 MNHNY and CDR2 SVGAGI come from the germline V gene (reference sequence). Trimming removed 6 bases from V and 14 bases from J; junction bases left unmatched: 16. CDR3 bases: TGTGCCAGCAGAACCGGGGACAGCCCAATTTTGTCCCTCCACTTT. It specifies CASRTGDSPILSLHF.

This clone was seen only once. The chain joins TRBV7-9 to TRBJ2-5; 7 bases align to TRBD2. The germline V gene encodes CDR1 SEHNR and CDR2 FQNEAQ (reference sequence). The V and J ends lost 4 bases and 2 bases, in that order; junction bases with no gene match: 4. The CDR3 is 14 residues long. CDR3 amino acids: CASSYVGGQETQYF. DNA for the CDR3: TGTGCCAGCAGCTACGTCGGGGGGCAAGAGACCCAGTACTTC.

The chain recombines TRBV6-6 with TRBJ2-7; weak D call: TRBD1 (6 bases). The CDR3 has 15 residues. Trimming left V 0 bases short and J 5 bases short, with 14 bases between. Germline V CDR1 and CDR2: MNHNY, SVGAGI (reference sequence). DNA for the CDR3: TGTGCCAGCAGTTACTCGGCAGGGGCCATACACGAGCAGTACGTC. This encodes CASSYSAGAIHEQYV.

This rearrangement joins TRBV6-5 to TRBJ2-5; a weak D match, TRBD1 (6 bases). Looked up from germline, CDR1 is MNHEY and CDR2 is SVGAGI. The germline V and J ends were trimmed by 6 bases and 5 bases, with 16 bases remaining between them. The CDR3 is 14 amino acids. The CDR3 spells CASSRGRVLETQYF. The CDR3 DNA reads as TGTGCCAGCAGCAGGGGTCGGGTTCTGGAGACCCAGTACTTC.

Concerning this clone: At one of its ends the junction is not consistent with the germline gene, which may arise from a read error. The rearrangement joins TRBV6-1 to TRBJ2-7, with D perhaps TRBD2 (5 bases). Per the germline V gene, CDR1 is MNHNS and CDR2 is SASEGT. This CDR3 spans 12 amino acids. Here the CDR3 DNA reads TGTGCCAGCAGTGAACGGGGATACGGGCAGTACTTC. Translated, it gives CASSERGYGQYF.

V gene TRBV4-1 combines with J gene TRBJ1-2; D not resolved. Germline V gene data show CDR1 as MGHRA and CDR2 as YSYEKL. Trimming stripped 0 bases from V and 5 bases from J, with 13 bases between. The CDR3 consists of 15 residues. The CDR3 reads CASSQDPRGRYGYTF. CDR3 bases: TGCGCCAGCAGCCAAGATCCCCGGGGTCGGTATGGCTACACCTTC.

The V gene is TRBV7-9, the J gene TRBJ2-3, with TRBD2 matching 7 bases. The V gene end was trimmed by 0 bases and the J gene end by 4 bases; junction bases not matched to a gene: 4. Germline CDR1 and CDR2: SEHNR and FQNEAQ (reference sequence). This CDR3 region has 15 residues. The CDR3 region has the DNA TGTGCCAGCAGCTTAGCGGCTAGCGGCCCAGATACGCAGTATTTT. This sequence encodes CASSLAASGPDTQYF.

The gene calls are TRBV28 and TRBJ2-2; D is perhaps TRBD2 (6 bases). CDR3 length: 17 amino acids. V was cut by 6 bases and J by 7 bases, with 24 bases left in between. Germline CDR1 and CDR2: MDHEN and SYDVKM. CDR3 sequence (DNA): TGTGCCAGCAGACCATCCTGGGGGACCCCGGGGGACGGGGAGCTGTTTTTT. This encodes CASRPSWGTPGDGELFF.

The rearrangement joins TRBV18 to TRBJ2-3; 12 bases fit TRBD2. Losses at the gene ends were 5 bases for V and 6 bases for J; bases not matched to a gene: 12. From germline, CDR1 is KGHSH and CDR2 LQKENI. CDR3 length: 17 amino acids. CDR3 region: CASSRPRTSGVTDTQYF. The CDR3 bases are TGTGCCAGCTCAAGGCCCAGGACTAGCGGGGTGACGGATACGCAGTATTTT.

This chain connects TRBV18 to TRBJ1-1; the D gene is possibly TRBD1 (5 bases). This CDR3 is 16 amino acids long. Germline-derived CDR1 and CDR2 are KGHSH and LQKENI. V lost 2 bases to trimming and J lost 0 bases, with 13 bases between them. Written as DNA, the CDR3 is TGTGCCAGCTCACCAGATGCAGGGCCCCTGAACACTGAAGCTTTCTTT. Protein: CASSPDAGPLNTEAFF.

The V gene is TRBV7-9, the J gene TRBJ1-4; possible D gene TRBD1, 5 bases. Between the trimmed V and J ends, which lost 2 bases and 1 base, there was a span of 8 bases. The CDR3 extends over 15 amino acids. Looked up from germline, CDR1 is SEHNR and CDR2 is FQNEAQ (reference sequence). The CDR3 DNA follows: TGTGCCAGCAGCTTACTCGGACAAACTAATGAAAAACTGTTTTTT. It encodes CASSLLGQTNEKLFF.